A single TCR beta chain is shown here with its context. Its antigen is unidentified. This specimen belongs to a study of identifying expanded T cells in peripheral blood. Whole-study findings and limits: Variance in clone template counts between roughly 2-week samples significantly increased with total template count across all healthy donors. Over approximately two and four weeks, about 15 and 19 clones changed, versus approximately 1.1 between replicates.

In germline, CDR1 is SNHLY, CDR2 FYNNEI. The CDR3 covers 12 residues. Trimming at V came to 7 bases and at J to 7 bases, leaving 6 bases not matched to a gene. Healthy donors had no documented immune events, such as infections, while sampled. The protocol was immunoSEQ multiplex PCR, while the TCRdb copy is restricted to in-frame clones and leaves out a portion. The data hold under 100,000 clones, with 70% to 90% observed a single time. This TCR derives from a person aged 18-70 years in good health. This chain connects TRBV2 to TRBJ1-1; 7 bases match TRBD1. The sequencing sample was made of blood. The CDR3, as DNA: TGTGCCAGCAAGACAGGGTATAGTGAAGCTTTCTTT. It specifies CASKTGYSEAFF.